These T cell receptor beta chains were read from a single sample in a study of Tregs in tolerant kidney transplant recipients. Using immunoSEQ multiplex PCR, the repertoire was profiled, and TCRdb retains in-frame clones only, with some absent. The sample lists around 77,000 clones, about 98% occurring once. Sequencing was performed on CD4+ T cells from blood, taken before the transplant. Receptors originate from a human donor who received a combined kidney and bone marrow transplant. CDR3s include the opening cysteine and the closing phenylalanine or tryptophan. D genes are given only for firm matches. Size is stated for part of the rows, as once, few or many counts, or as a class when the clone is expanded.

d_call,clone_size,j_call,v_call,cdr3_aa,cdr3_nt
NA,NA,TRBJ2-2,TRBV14,CASSQDFFTGELFF,TGTGCCAGCAGCCAAGACTTCTTTACCGGGGAGCTGTTTTTT
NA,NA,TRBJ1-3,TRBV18,CASSPGRGDGNTIYF,TGTGCCAGCTCACCAGGCAGGGGTGATGGAAACACCATATATTTT
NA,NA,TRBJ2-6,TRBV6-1,CASSDFWGLGANVLTF,TGTGCCAGCAGTGATTTCTGGGGGCTAGGGGCCAACGTCCTGACTTTC
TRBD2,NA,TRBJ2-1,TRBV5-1,CASGTSGGDEQFF,TGCGCCAGCGGGACTAGCGGGGGGGATGAGCAGTTCTTC
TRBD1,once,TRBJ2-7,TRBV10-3,CAISRDRGYEQYF,TGTGCCATCAGTCGGGACAGGGGCTACGAGCAGTACTTC
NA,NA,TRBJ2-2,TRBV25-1,CASIGRTNTGELFF,TGTGCCAGCATAGGCAGGACGAACACCGGGGAGCTGTTTTTT
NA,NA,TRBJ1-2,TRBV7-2,CASSPNEGFGYTF,TGTGCCAGCAGCCCCAACGAGGGTTTCGGCTACACCTTC
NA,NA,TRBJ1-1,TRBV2,CASTGSIGTEAFF,TGTGCCTCTACGGGGTCTATTGGCACTGAAGCTTTCTTT
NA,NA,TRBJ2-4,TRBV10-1,CASGEQDPSSNIQYF,TGCGCCAGCGGTGAACAGGACCCATCCTCAAACATTCAGTACTTC
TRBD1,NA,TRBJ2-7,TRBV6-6,CASRTTGSSYEQYF,TGTGCCAGCAGGACGACAGGGAGCTCCTACGAGCAGTACTTC
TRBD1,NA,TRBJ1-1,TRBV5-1,CASSPGQRMNTEAFF,TGCGCCAGCAGCCCGGGACAGCGGATGAACACTGAAGCTTTCTTT
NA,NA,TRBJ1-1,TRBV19,CASSPEGGAEAFF,TGTGCCAGTAGTCCCGAAGGGGGTGCTGAAGCTTTCTTT
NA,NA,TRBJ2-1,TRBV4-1,CASSQAGGIKGQFF,TGCGCCAGCAGCCAAGCAGGCGGGATTAAGGGGCAGTTCTTC
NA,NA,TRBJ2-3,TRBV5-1,CASSRTQTERTDTQYF,TGCGCCAGCAGCCGGACCCAGACAGAACGCACAGATACGCAGTATTTT
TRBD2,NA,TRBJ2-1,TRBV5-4,CASSRGASGILNEQFF,TGTGCCAGCAGCCGGGGGGCTAGCGGGATCCTCAATGAGCAGTTCTTC
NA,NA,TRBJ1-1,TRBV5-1,CASALALVNTEAFF,TGCGCCAGCGCGCTCGCCCTGGTTAACACTGAAGCTTTCTTT
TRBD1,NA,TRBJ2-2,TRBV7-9,CASSVTGGGTGELFF,TGTGCCAGCAGCGTGACAGGGGGCGGGACCGGGGAGCTGTTTTTT
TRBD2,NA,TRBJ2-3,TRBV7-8,CASSPRPAGVRTDTQYF,TGTGCCAGCAGCCCCCGTCCAGCGGGGGTGCGCACAGATACGCAGTATTTT
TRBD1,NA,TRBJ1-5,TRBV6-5,CASSPTDRGSPQHF,TGTGCCAGCAGCCCTACTGACAGGGGGTCTCCCCAGCATTTT
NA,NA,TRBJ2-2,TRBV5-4,CASTPAPGNTGELFF,TGTGCCAGCACCCCGGCCCCGGGGAACACCGGGGAGCTGTTTTTT
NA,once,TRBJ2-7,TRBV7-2,CASSLVASGGAYEQYF,TGTGCCAGCAGCTTAGTTGCGAGCGGAGGAGCCTACGAGCAGTACTTC
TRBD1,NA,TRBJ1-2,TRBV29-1,CSVDQGAGGYTF,TGCAGCGTTGATCAGGGGGCGGGTGGCTACACCTTC
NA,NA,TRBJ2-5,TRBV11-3,CASSYLKRSRETQYF,TGTGCCAGCAGCTACCTGAAGCGGAGCCGGGAGACCCAGTACTTC
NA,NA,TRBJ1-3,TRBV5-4,CASSASSTSGNTIYF,TGTGCCAGCAGCGCGTCCTCAACCTCTGGAAACACCATATATTTT
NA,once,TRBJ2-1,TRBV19,CASSIGGGLYNEQFF,TGTGCCAGTAGTATAGGGGGGGGGCTCTACAATGAGCAGTTCTTC
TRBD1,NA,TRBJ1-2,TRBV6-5,CASSRQDREGGYTF,TGTGCCAGCAGCCGTCAGGACAGGGAAGGCGGCTACACCTTC
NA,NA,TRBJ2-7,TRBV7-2,CASSSIGTRGDYEQYF,TGTGCCAGCAGCTCGATAGGGACTCGGGGTGACTACGAGCAGTACTTC
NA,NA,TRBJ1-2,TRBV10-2,CASSEWQNYGYTF,TGCGCCAGCAGTGAGTGGCAGAACTATGGCTACACCTTC
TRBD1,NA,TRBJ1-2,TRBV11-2,CASSLAPDRAYGYTF,TGTGCCAGCAGCTTAGCCCCGGACAGGGCGTATGGCTACACCTTC
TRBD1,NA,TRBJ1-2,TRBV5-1,CASSLGQGASYGYTF,TGCGCCAGCAGCTTGGGGCAGGGGGCCAGCTATGGCTACACCTTC
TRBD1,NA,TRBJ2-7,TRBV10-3,CAISESGQGAGYEQYF,TGTGCCATCAGTGAGTCAGGGCAGGGGGCTGGCTACGAGCAGTACTTC
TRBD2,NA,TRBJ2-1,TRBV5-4,CASTPGGRSYNEQFF,TGTGCCAGCACTCCGGGAGGAAGATCCTACAATGAGCAGTTCTTC
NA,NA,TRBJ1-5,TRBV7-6,CASSLQGNQPQHF,TGTGCCAGCAGCTTACAGGGTAATCAGCCCCAGCATTTT
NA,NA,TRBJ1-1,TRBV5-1,CASSLAIGRWDTEAFF,TGCGCCAGCAGCTTGGCCATAGGGAGGTGGGACACTGAAGCTTTCTTT
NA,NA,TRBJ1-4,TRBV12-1,CASSTELGTGSEKLFF,TGTGCCAGCAGCACAGAGTTAGGGACAGGGAGTGAAAAACTGTTTTTT
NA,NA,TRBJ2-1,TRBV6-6,CASSHQGRRLNNEQFF,TGTGCCAGCAGCCACCAGGGTCGAAGGCTTAACAATGAGCAGTTCTTC
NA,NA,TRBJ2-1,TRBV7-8,CASIQGGVYNEQFF,TGTGCCAGCATCCAGGGCGGCGTCTACAATGAGCAGTTCTTC
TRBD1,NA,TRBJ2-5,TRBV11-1,CASTGQGKETQYF,TGTGCCAGCACCGGACAGGGCAAAGAGACCCAGTACTTC
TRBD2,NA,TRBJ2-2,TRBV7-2,CASSPWTSPDTGELFF,TGTGCCAGCAGCCCCTGGACTAGTCCTGACACCGGGGAGCTGTTTTTT
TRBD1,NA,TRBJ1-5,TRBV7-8,CASSLRPGQTHSNQPQHF,TGTGCCAGCAGCCTACGTCCGGGACAGACCCATAGCAATCAGCCCCAGCATTTT
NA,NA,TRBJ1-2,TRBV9,CASTASYADSFYGYTF,TGTGCCAGCACCGCCTCGTACGCGGACAGCTTCTATGGCTACACCTTC
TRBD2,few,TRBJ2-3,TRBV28,CASSYSGGGSDTQYF,TGTGCCAGCAGTTACTCGGGGGGTGGGTCAGATACGCAGTATTTT
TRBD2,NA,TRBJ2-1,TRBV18,CASSPRGTGMNEQFF,TGTGCCAGCTCACCGCGGGGGACTGGGATGAATGAGCAGTTCTTC
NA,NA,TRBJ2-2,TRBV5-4,CASSLRRWAGEGVGELFF,TGTGCCAGCAGCTTGAGGAGGTGGGCAGGGGAAGGAGTCGGGGAGCTGTTTTTT
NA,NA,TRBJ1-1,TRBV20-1,CSAGGVTEAFF,TGCAGTGCAGGGGGGGTCACTGAAGCTTTCTTT
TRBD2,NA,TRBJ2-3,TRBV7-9,CASSLDVLAGEADTQYF,TGTGCCAGCAGCTTAGATGTGCTAGCGGGAGAGGCAGATACGCAGTATTTT
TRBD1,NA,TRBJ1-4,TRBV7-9,CASSTTGGQGEKLFF,TGTGCCAGCAGCACTACAGGGGGCCAGGGTGAAAAACTGTTTTTT
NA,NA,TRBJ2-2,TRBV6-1,CASSEVAGELFF,TGTGCCAGCAGTGAAGTAGCCGGGGAGCTGTTTTTT
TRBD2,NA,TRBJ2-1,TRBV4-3,CASSQDGTSGVRNEQFF,TGCGCCAGCAGCCAAGACGGGACTAGCGGGGTGCGCAATGAGCAGTTCTTC
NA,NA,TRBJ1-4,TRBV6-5,CASSPRQGNEKLFF,TGTGCCAGCAGTCCCCGGCAGGGGAATGAAAAACTGTTTTTT